This is a list of T cell receptor beta chains from one sample in a study of cytomegalovirus exposure and HLA in healthy donors. The protocol was immunoSEQ multiplex PCR, while the TCRdb copy is restricted to in-frame clones and leaves out a portion. This sample carries fewer than 180,000 clones, about 60% of them seen once, and the ten largest clones take about 7.1%. The sample taken for sequencing was PBMCs. The receptors derive from a woman in her sixties or seventies in good health and CMV-seropositive. Each CDR3 is given with its conserved first and last residue. The D gene is left open where the match is weak. Some rows have no size entry. The others give once, few or many, or a class for an expanded clone.

v_gene	j_gene	d_gene	abundance	CDR3nt	CDR3aa
TRBV11-2	TRBJ1-1	-	-	TGTGCCAGCAGCTTAGCCACTGTGGACACTGAAGCTTTCTTT	CASSLATVDTEAFF
TRBV14	TRBJ2-1	TRBD2	-	TGTGCCAGCAGCCTGATAGCGGGAGTTGGTGAGCAGTTCTTC	CASSLIAGVGEQFF
TRBV7-6	TRBJ2-5	TRBD1	-	TGTGCCAGCAGCGCCGGGACAGGGGGATATGAGACCCAGTACTTC	CASSAGTGGYETQYF
TRBV6-5	TRBJ1-1	-	-	TGTGCCAGCACCGTGGGCTTTGACACTGAAGCTTTCTTT	CASTVGFDTEAFF
TRBV5-8	TRBJ2-1	-	-	TGTGCCAGCAGCTTGTACGCAGGGCGTTACAATGAGCAGTTCTTC	CASSLYAGRYNEQFF
TRBV28	TRBJ2-5	-	-	TGTGCCAGCACCCGACAGGTCCAAGAGACCCAGTACTTC	CASTRQVQETQYF
TRBV29-1	TRBJ2-7	-	-	TGCAGCGTTGTAATAGAGACCTACGAGCAGTACTTC	CSVVIETYEQYF
TRBV5-5	TRBJ1-2	TRBD1	few	TGTGCCAGCAGCTCGGGACAGCCGACCAATAACTATGGCTACACCTTC	CASSSGQPTNNYGYTF
TRBV30	TRBJ2-7	TRBD2	-	TGTGCCTGGAGGGGAGGGGAGACCTACGAGCAGTACTTC	CAWRGGETYEQYF
TRBV18	TRBJ2-3	TRBD1	-	TGTGCCAGCTCAAAGCCGACAGGGTGGGAGACAGATACGCAGTATTTT	CASSKPTGWETDTQYF
TRBV9	TRBJ1-3	-	few	TGTGCCAGCAGCGTAGGAGGGTCCACCATATATTTT	CASSVGGSTIYF
TRBV29-1	TRBJ1-1	TRBD1	once	TGCAGCGTTAGTGGGACAGGGGCCCGGAGTAGGAACACTGAAGCTTTCTTT	CSVSGTGARSRNTEAFF
TRBV7-3	TRBJ2-1	-	-	TGTGCCAGCAGCCCTACTAGGAACAATGAGCAGTTCTTC	CASSPTRNNEQFF
TRBV7-9	TRBJ2-1	-	-	TGTGCCAGCAGCCCGGGAGGGACAGGGAGGTATGAGCAGTTCTTC	CASSPGGTGRYEQFF
TRBV27	TRBJ2-3	-	-	TGTGCCACCTCCGGCGGGGTTAGCACAGATACGCAGTATTTT	CATSGGVSTDTQYF
TRBV9	TRBJ1-2	TRBD1	few	TGTGCCAGCAGCGTAGGGTTCCCCACAGGGGGCTATGGCTACACCTTC	CASSVGFPTGGYGYTF
TRBV28	TRBJ2-7	TRBD1	-	TGTGCCAGCAGTTTAGGACAGGGGAGTGGCGAGCAGTACTTC	CASSLGQGSGEQYF
TRBV7-6	TRBJ1-1	-	-	TGTGCCAGCAGCTTAATGGCGCAGGGTACTGAAGCTTTCTTT	CASSLMAQGTEAFF
TRBV29-1	TRBJ1-3	-	-	TGCAGCGTTGAAGGGGGGGGTGGAAACACCATATATTTT	CSVEGGGGNTIYF
TRBV2	TRBJ2-5	-	-	TGTGCCAGCAGTGAAGAGAGGGGGGGATTATACCAAGAGACCCAGTACTTC	CASSEERGGLYQETQYF
TRBV11-1	TRBJ2-5	TRBD1	-	TGTGCCAGCAGTTTCGACAGGGGGCGAGAGACCCAGTACTTC	CASSFDRGRETQYF
TRBV29-1	TRBJ2-3	-	-	TGCAGCGTTGAGGGCAGAAACACAGATACGCAGTATTTT	CSVEGRNTDTQYF
TRBV13	TRBJ2-7	TRBD2	-	TGTGCCAGCAGCTTAGGACGGCTAGCGGGTTACGAGCAGTACTTC	CASSLGRLAGYEQYF
TRBV7-2	TRBJ1-1	TRBD1	-	TGTGCCAGCAGCCCGAGGTGGACAGGGGGCGTGAACACTGAAGCTTTCTTT	CASSPRWTGGVNTEAFF
TRBV19	TRBJ1-1	-	-	TGTGCCAGTTCATCACAGCCGGGAGGGACTGAAGCTTTCTTT	CASSSQPGGTEAFF
TRBV6-5	TRBJ1-1	TRBD1	few	TGTGCCAGCAGTTACGGACAGGGGGTAACTGAAGCTTTCTTT	CASSYGQGVTEAFF
TRBV7-8	TRBJ2-1	TRBD2	few	TGTGCCAGCAGCTTAGGTAGCGGGAGTAGGAATGAGCAGTTCTTC	CASSLGSGSRNEQFF
TRBV5-8	TRBJ2-7	-	few	TGTGCCAGCAGCTCTGCGACAGACTACGAGCAGTACTTC	CASSSATDYEQYF
TRBV6-1	TRBJ1-6	TRBD1	once	TGTGCCAGCAGTGAAAGTGGCAGGGGGCTTAGGAATTCACCCCTCCACTTT	CASSESGRGLRNSPLHF
TRBV28	TRBJ1-2	TRBD1	once	TGTGCCAGCAGTTTACCGGGACAGGGGGCCCCGCATGGCTACACCTTC	CASSLPGQGAPHGYTF
TRBV4-2	TRBJ1-1	TRBD1	-	TGTGCCAGCAGCCACGAACAGGGGGGCACTGAAGCTTTCTTT	CASSHEQGGTEAFF
TRBV28	TRBJ2-7	TRBD2	-	TGTGCCAGCAGTTTATGGCCCCAAGAGCGGGGAAGCTCCTACGAGCAGTACTTC	CASSLWPQERGSSYEQYF
TRBV28	TRBJ2-1	TRBD1	-	TGTGCCAGCAGTTTTCTGGACAGGGGGCATGAGCAGTTCTTC	CASSFLDRGHEQFF
TRBV7-9	TRBJ2-5	TRBD2	-	TGTGCCAGCAGCTTCATGGGGGGGTACCAAGAGACCCAGTACTTC	CASSFMGGYQETQYF
TRBV4-2	TRBJ2-1	TRBD2	-	TGTGCCAGCAGCCAAGAGACTAGCGGGTTCAATGAGCAGTTCTTC	CASSQETSGFNEQFF
TRBV7-2	TRBJ2-5	-	once	TGTGCCAGCAGCTCCGGAGGGAAGACCCAGTACTTC	CASSSGGKTQYF
TRBV7-9	TRBJ1-2	-	once	TGTGCCAGCAGGGAACTAAACTATGGCTACACCTTC	CASRELNYGYTF
TRBV6-5	TRBJ1-2	TRBD1	-	TGTGCCAGCAGCCGAAAGACAGGGGGCTCCGGGGGCTACACCTTC	CASSRKTGGSGGYTF
TRBV5-4	TRBJ2-1	-	-	TGTGCCAGCAGCTTGGTTGGCAGGGGGGTCCATGAGCAGTTCTTC	CASSLVGRGVHEQFF
TRBV5-8	TRBJ2-1	TRBD2	-	TGTGCCAGCAGCCTAGCGGGAATCGCCTACAATGAGCAGTTCTTC	CASSLAGIAYNEQFF
TRBV7-3	TRBJ2-3	-	few	TGTGCCAGCAGCTTAGGTCGACAGCGCACAGATACGCAGTATTTT	CASSLGRQRTDTQYF
TRBV7-9	TRBJ2-2	-	-	TGTGCCAGCCGTACAATGGCCCAAAACGGGGAGCTGTTTTTT	CASRTMAQNGELFF
TRBV5-1	TRBJ2-1	TRBD1	-	TGCGCCAGCAGCATTAACAGGGGGGCATTTTACAATGAGCAGTTCTTC	CASSINRGAFYNEQFF
TRBV7-2	TRBJ1-4	TRBD1	-	TGTGCCAGCAGCCCGGGACAGGGGGCCAGTAGTGAAAAACTGTTTTTT	CASSPGQGASSEKLFF
TRBV6-6	TRBJ1-2	-	-	TGTGCCAGCACCCAACGCGGCAGTAGTGGCTACACCTTC	CASTQRGSSGYTF
TRBV4-3	TRBJ1-1	-	-	TGCGCCAGCAGCCAAGATCTCGCGGGGGGCAGAGGCACTGAAGCTTTCTTT	CASSQDLAGGRGTEAFF